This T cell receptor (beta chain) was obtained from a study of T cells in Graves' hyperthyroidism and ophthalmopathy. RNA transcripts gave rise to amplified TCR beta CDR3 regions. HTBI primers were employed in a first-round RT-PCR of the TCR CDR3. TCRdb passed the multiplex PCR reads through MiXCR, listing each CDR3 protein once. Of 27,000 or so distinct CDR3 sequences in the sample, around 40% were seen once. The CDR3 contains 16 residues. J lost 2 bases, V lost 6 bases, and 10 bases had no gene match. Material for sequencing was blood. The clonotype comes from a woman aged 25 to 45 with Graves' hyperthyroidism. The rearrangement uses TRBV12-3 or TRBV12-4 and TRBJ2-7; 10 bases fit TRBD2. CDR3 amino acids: CASSPLTSGYTYEQYF. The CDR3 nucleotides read TGTGCCAGCAGCCCCCTGACTAGCGGGTACACCTACGAGCAGTACTTC.